The 15 T cell receptor beta chains below come from one sample, sequenced in a study of shared clonotypes between healthy human individuals. Sequencing was performed with immunoSEQ multiplex PCR; in TCRdb, only in-frame clones are kept and a portion is missing. This table has over 2,000,000 clones, just over 90% appearing once. CD45RO-negative, CCR7-selected cells formed the naive CD8 fraction, which excluded terminally differentiated effector memory CD45RA+ cells. Sequenced material: naive CD8+ T cells from PBMCs. These receptors originate from a man between 18 and 29 years old in good health. Some clones in this sample may be carry-over from other donors' samples.

V is TRBV5-4 and J is TRBJ2-7; D tentatively fits TRBD1 or TRBD2 (5 bases each). The CDR3 is made up of 15 amino acids. Per the germline V gene, CDR1 is SGHNT and CDR2 is YYREEE (reference sequence). With 3 bases removed from V and 2 bases from J, the gap between germline ends came to 15 bases. The CDR3 DNA reads TGTGCCAGCAGCTACCCCCGGGACGGCCCCTACGAGCAGTACTTC. Translation: CASSYPRDGPYEQYF. Using reference TRBV5-4 and TRBJ2-7 for the parts outside the CDR3, the full variable domain is ETGVTQSPTHLIKTRGQQVTLRCSSQSGHNTVSWYQQALGQGPQFIFQYYREEENGRGNFPPRFSGLQFPNYSSELNVNALELDDSALYLCASSYPRDGPYEQYFGPGTRLTVT.

Note on this clone: The sample carries other DNA sequences with the same CDR3. The chain joins TRBV28 to TRBJ2-5; 9 bases match TRBD2. This CDR3 is 14 amino acids long. J lost 2 bases, V lost 4 bases, and 2 bases had no gene match. Germline assignment: CDR1 MDHEN and CDR2 SYDVKM. CDR3 protein: CASSWTSEQETQYF. The CDR3 DNA reads TGTGCCAGCAGTTGGACTAGCGAACAAGAGACCCAGTACTTC.

The rearrangement joins TRBV27 to TRBJ1-1, with a possible D match to TRBD1 (5 bases). Trimming pared 6 bases from V and 5 bases from J, leaving 19 bases between. The CDR3 loop spans 15 amino acids. The V gene's germline CDR1 is MNHEY and CDR2 SMNVEV (reference sequence). This CDR3 reads CASSTIGTGGTEAFF. DNA for the CDR3: TGTGCCAGCAGCACCATCGGGACGGGAGGGACTGAAGCTTTCTTT.

The rearrangement joins TRBV7-9 to TRBJ1-3; D unclear. Per the germline V gene, CDR1 is SEHNR and CDR2 is FQNEAQ (reference sequence). Deletions cut 1 base from V and 4 bases from J, with 8 bases between. This CDR3 comprises 14 residues. CDR3 nucleotides: TGTGCCAGCAGCTTAGGACCGATAGGAAACACCATATATTTT. It specifies CASSLGPIGNTIYF.

V gene TRBV10-3 combines with J gene TRBJ2-7; a possible D gene is TRBD1 (6 bases). The CDR3 sequence is 13 residues long. Trimming took off 8 bases at V and 0 bases at J, with 11 bases between the two ends. Germline V gene data show CDR1 as ENHRY and CDR2 as SYGVKD. The DNA for the CDR3 is TGTGCCATCGGATACAGGGACTCCTACGAGCAGTACTTC. It translates to CAIGYRDSYEQYF.

This chain links TRBV14 with TRBJ2-6, with unresolved D. The V end was cut by 1 base, the J end by 3 bases, with 7 bases between. Germline values: CDR1 SGHDN, CDR2 FVKESK. The CDR3 has 15 residues. In nucleotides, the CDR3 is TGTGCCAGCAGCCAAGCGAATTATGGGGCCAACGTCCTGACTTTC. Protein product: CASSQANYGANVLTF.

The genes are TRBV27 and TRBJ2-7, with TRBD2 matching over 10 bases. J was trimmed by 4 bases and V by 5 bases; bases with no gene match: 17. In germline, CDR1 is MNHEY, CDR2 SMNVEV (reference sequence). The CDR3 extends over 18 amino acids. The CDR3 protein is CASSPLGSSGLAYYEQYF. The CDR3 DNA follows: TGTGCCAGCAGTCCCCTGGGTTCTTCGGGACTAGCGTATTACGAGCAGTACTTC.

The genes are TRBV27 and TRBJ2-7; TRBD1 might be the D (6 bases). V lost 2 bases, J lost 2 bases, and 19 bases lay in between. This CDR3 is 17 amino acids long. The germline CDR1 and CDR2 sequences are MNHEY and SMNVEV (reference sequence). In nucleotides, the CDR3 is TGTGCCAGCAGTTTACCGAATACCGCAGGGGTTCCCTACGAGCAGTACTTC. Translation: CASSLPNTAGVPYEQYF.

The rearrangement uses TRBV9 and TRBJ1-1; TRBD1 matches 10 bases. Germline values: CDR1 SGDLS, CDR2 YYNGEE. CDR3 size: 15 residues. With V trimmed by 5 bases and J by 1 base, 5 bases remained unmatched. In nucleotides, the CDR3 is TGTGCCAGCAGTAAGACAGGGGGCTCGAACACTGAAGCTTTCTTT. Encoded protein: CASSKTGGSNTEAFF.

The chain employs TRBV7-9 and TRBJ2-2, with 7 bases identical to TRBD1. Germline CDR1 is SEHNR and CDR2 is FQNEAQ (reference sequence). The CDR3 extends over 17 amino acids. Unmatched junction bases numbered 8, after V lost 3 bases and J lost 1 base. The CDR3 coding sequence is TGTGCCAGCAGCTTTCCGATACAGGGGATGAACACCGGGGAGCTGTTTTTT. This translates into CASSFPIQGMNTGELFF.

The rearrangement links TRBV7-9 to TRBJ2-5; 15 nucleotides match TRBD2. CDR1 SEHNR and CDR2 FQNEAQ come from the germline V gene (reference sequence). Trimming took 4 bases from V and 4 from J; bases not matched to a gene: 7. The CDR3 is made up of 17 amino acids. CDR3 DNA sequence: TGTGCCAGCAGCTCGAGGACTAGCGGGAGGGTGGGAGAGACCCAGTACTTC. It specifies CASSSRTSGRVGETQYF.

In this sample, this clone turned up a few times. The chain is built from TRBV28 and TRBJ1-5, with D hard to call. Looked up from germline, CDR1 is MDHEN and CDR2 is SYDVKM. The CDR3 is 15 amino acids. Trimming removed 6 bases from V and 0 bases from J, with 12 bases in between. The CDR3, as DNA: TGTGCCAGCAGGCGACAACCGGATAGCAATCAGCCCCAGCATTTT. Its protein is CASRRQPDSNQPQHF.

The V and J genes are TRBV7-9 and TRBJ2-1; 7 bases match TRBD2. CDR1 is SEHNR, CDR2 FQNEAQ, per germline (reference sequence). The J segment lost 6 bases and the V segment lost 5 bases, leaving 16 bases of the junction unmatched. The CDR3 extends over 17 amino acids. CDR3 in amino acids: CASSPEGWGGSRNEQFF. The DNA of the CDR3 is TGTGCCAGCAGCCCAGAGGGATGGGGGGGAAGCCGCAATGAGCAGTTCTTC.

The sample holds one count of this clone. The chain is built from TRBV19 and TRBJ2-7, with 10 positions matching TRBD2. The CDR3 extends over 15 amino acids. Per germline, CDR1 LNHDA and CDR2 SQIVND (reference sequence). The V and J ends lost 7 bases and 6 bases, in that order; junction bases with no gene match: 12. For the CDR3, the DNA is TGTGCCAGTAATCCCACTAGCGGGACTGTACGCGAGCAGTACTTC. Translating it yields CASNPTSGTVREQYF.

V and J are TRBV28 and TRBJ2-1; 10 nucleotides match TRBD2. From germline, CDR1 is MDHEN and CDR2 SYDVKM. V shed 7 bases, J shed 9 bases, and the junction held 6 bases outside the gene matches. The CDR3 is made up of 13 amino acids. Here the CDR3 DNA reads TGTGCCAGCAACTCGGGACTAGCGAGTGAGCAGTTCTTC. As protein: CASNSGLASEQFF.